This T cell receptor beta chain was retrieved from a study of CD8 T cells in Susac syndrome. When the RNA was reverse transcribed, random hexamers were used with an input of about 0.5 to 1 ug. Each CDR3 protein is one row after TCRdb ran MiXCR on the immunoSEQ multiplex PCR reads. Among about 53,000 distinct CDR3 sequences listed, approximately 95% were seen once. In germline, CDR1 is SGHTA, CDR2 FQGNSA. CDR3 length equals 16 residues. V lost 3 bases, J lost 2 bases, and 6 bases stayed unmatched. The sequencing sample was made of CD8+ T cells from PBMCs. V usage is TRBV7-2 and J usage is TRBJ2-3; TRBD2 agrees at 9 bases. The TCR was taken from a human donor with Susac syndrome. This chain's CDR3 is CASSFIAGDITDTQYF. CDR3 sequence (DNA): TGTGCCAGCAGCTTTATAGCGGGGGATATCACAGATACGCAGTATTTT.